The clone carrying this T cell receptor beta chain was observed a handful of times. The antigen is not known. TCR beta cDNA libraries included unique molecular identifiers. TCRdb re-analysed the PCR reads in MiXCR, keeping a single row per CDR3 protein. The table includes 650,000 to 850,000 distinct CDR3 sequences, about half detected once. CDR3 length: 14 residues. Germline CDR1 is MNHEY and CDR2 is SVGAGI. Trimming took off 2 bases at V and 0 bases at J, with 7 bases between the two ends. This entry is derived from a study of post-analysis software for immune sequencing data. Study conclusions and caveats: Controls showed lower frequencies than patients for five TRBV segments, and TRBV5-6, TRBV5-1 and TRBV20-1 were among these.

The clonotype comes from a girl aged 5 to 17 with multiple sclerosis. Sequencing used blood. This chain joins TRBV6-5 and TRBJ1-1; D is perhaps TRBD1 (5 bases). The CDR3 DNA follows: TGTGCCAGCAGTTACCGGGGCATGAACACTGAAGCTTTCTTT. This encodes CASSYRGMNTEAFF.